The 20 T cell receptor beta chains below were found in one sample sequenced in a study of blood T cell repertoires in COVID-19. This table comes from immunoSEQ multiplex PCR, and its TCRdb copy is limited to in-frame clones, with some not included. Here the sample spans hundreds of thousands of clones, roughly four fifths being singletons. Sequencing input: peripheral blood. These receptors came from a woman between 40 and 50 years old with active or convalescent COVID-19.

V is TRBV24-1 and J is TRBJ2-3, with D maybe TRBD2 (6 bases). CDR3 size: 15 residues. CDR1 KGHDR and CDR2 SFDVKD come from the germline V gene. Trimming shortened V by 6 bases and J by 2 bases, and 14 bases separated the two germline ends. The CDR3 region is CATSSTSFLTDTQYF. For the CDR3, the DNA is TGTGCCACCAGTTCAACTAGCTTTCTCACAGATACGCAGTATTTT.

This chain connects TRBV6-5 to TRBJ1-5; D not resolved. CDR1 and CDR2 from the germline V gene are MNHEY and SVGAGI. V was cut by 0 bases and J by 7 bases, with 13 bases left in between. CDR3 length: 15 amino acids. In DNA form, the CDR3 reads TGTGCCAGCAGTTACTCAGGTCAGGTAGGCCAGCCCCAGCATTTT. Its translation is CASSYSGQVGQPQHF.

This sequence joins TRBV3-1 (or the pseudogene TRBV3-2) and TRBJ2-5; the match to TRBD2 covers 7 bases. After removal of 5 bases from V and 4 bases from J, the junction contained 10 bases not matched to a gene. Germline CDR1 is LGHDT and CDR2 is YNNKEL (reference sequence). This CDR3 is built from 15 residues. The CDR3 sequence: CASSSSGLVAETQYF. The CDR3 nucleotides are TGTGCCAGCAGCTCTTCAGGACTAGTAGCAGAGACCCAGTACTTC.

The rearrangement links TRBV25-1 to TRBJ2-1; TRBD2 aligns across 10 bases. Germline assignment: CDR1 MGHDK and CDR2 SYGVNS. J gave up 3 bases and V 8 bases, and 7 bases lay outside the gene matches. The CDR3 extends over 15 amino acids. CDR3 nucleotide sequence: TGTGCCAGCCGAAGACAGCGGGGGGGCTACAATGAGCAGTTCTTC. Its protein is CASRRQRGGYNEQFF.

This clone was seen more than once but under ten times. This chain links TRBV28 with TRBJ1-3; 12 nucleotides line up with TRBD1. CDR1 is MDHEN, CDR2 SYDVKM, per germline. This CDR3 region has 19 residues. The ends lost 5 bases at V and 0 bases at J; junction bases unmatched: 11. CDR3 DNA: TGTGCCAGCAGTCAAACCGGGACAGGGGGCTCCCACTCTGGAAACACCATATATTTT. This sequence encodes CASSQTGTGGSHSGNTIYF. Filled out from reference TRBV28 and TRBJ1-3, the complete variable domain reads DVKVTQSSRYLVKRTGEKVFLECVQDMDHENMFWYRQDPGLGLRLIYFSYDVKMKEKGDIPEGYSVSREKKERFSLILESASTNQTSMYLCASSQTGTGGSHSGNTIYFGEGSWLTVV.

This clone was picked up a small number of times. V usage is TRBV24-1 and J usage is TRBJ1-1; a possible D gene is TRBD1 (5 bases). Germline CDR1 is KGHDR and CDR2 is SFDVKD. V was pared by 5 bases and J by 1 base, with 10 bases between. This CDR3 contains 14 residues. CDR3 nucleotide sequence: TGTGCCACCAGTGCCTCGGACAAGAACACTGAAGCTTTCTTT. Translating gives CATSASDKNTEAFF.

This chain links TRBV27 with TRBJ1-1; possible D gene TRBD1, 5 bases. The V end lost 7 bases, the J end lost 0 bases, and 15 bases lay between the germline ends. The germline gives CDR1 MNHEY, CDR2 SMNVEV (reference sequence). CDR3 length: 15 residues. The CDR3 loop is CASTASSGMNTEAFF. The DNA for the CDR3 is TGTGCCAGCACCGCCTCCTCAGGGATGAACACTGAAGCTTTCTTT.

The chain employs TRBV15 and TRBJ1-5; D gene unclear. The CDR3 extends over 16 amino acids. Per the germline V gene, CDR1 is LNHNV and CDR2 is YYDKDF (reference sequence). V was pared by 1 base and J by 2 bases, with 12 bases between. The CDR3 DNA reads as TGTGCCACCAGCAGAGTAGGCGGTGAACGCAATCAGCCCCAGCATTTT. Protein sequence: CATSRVGGERNQPQHF.

This clone appeared once. The genes are TRBV6-5 and TRBJ2-5, with 7 bases aligning to TRBD1. This CDR3 comprises 13 residues. V was clipped by 9 bases and J by 1 base; unmatched bases: 5. Germline loops: CDR1 MNHEY, CDR2 SVGAGI. In DNA, the CDR3 is TGTGCCAGTAGCGACAGGGTCCAAGAGACCCAGTACTTC. Its translation: CASSDRVQETQYF.

This chain joins TRBV9 and TRBJ2-3, with TRBD2 matching over 7 bases. Germline CDR1 is SGDLS and CDR2 is YYNGEE. Trimming cost V 2 bases and J 3 bases; bases outside gene matches: 6. This CDR3 region has 15 residues. The chain's CDR3 is CASSVQGGRTDTQYF. The CDR3 bases are TGTGCCAGCAGCGTTCAGGGAGGGAGGACAGATACGCAGTATTTT.

This clone showed up just a few times. J is TRBJ1-1 and V is TRBV30; D is undetermined. Germline V gene lookup returns CDR1 GTSNPN and CDR2 SVGIG (reference sequence). With 0 bases removed from V and 7 bases from J, the gap between germline ends came to 9 bases. This CDR3 has 12 amino acids. CDR3 nucleotide sequence: TGTGCCTGGAGTGTAACGGGGATTGAAGCTTTCTTT. Translation: CAWSVTGIEAFF.

The rearrangement links TRBV11-2 to TRBJ1-1; tentative D call: TRBD1 (5 bases). This CDR3 is built from 13 residues. Trimming stripped 5 bases from V and 7 bases from J, with 14 bases between. Germline assignment: CDR1 SGHAT and CDR2 FQNNGV. The CDR3 is CASSLGHRGEAFF. The DNA of the CDR3 is TGTGCCAGCAGCCTCGGACATCGTGGTGAAGCTTTCTTT.

The gene calls are TRBV6-5 and TRBJ1-1; 7 bases are a match to TRBD1. The ends lost 7 bases at V and 6 bases at J; junction bases unmatched: 5. The germline V gene has CDR1 MNHEY and CDR2 SVGAGI. CDR3 length: 12 residues. In DNA form, the CDR3 reads TGTGCCAGCATTGCAGGGGGATCTGAAGCTTTCTTT. Translating it yields CASIAGGSEAFF.

The rearrangement joins TRBV5-3 to TRBJ2-5, with D perhaps TRBD2 (5 bases). TRBV5-3 is reported as an ORF; its role is uncertain. The CDR3 extends over 16 amino acids. The ends were cut back, 6 bases at V and 2 bases at J, with 20 bases in the middle. Here the CDR3 reads CARTLDWQRRQETQYF. As DNA, the CDR3 is TGTGCCAGAACCCTGGACTGGCAAAGAAGACAAGAGACCCAGTACTTC.

The V and J genes are TRBV19 and TRBJ1-1; D remains ambiguous. From germline, CDR1 is LNHDA and CDR2 SQIVND (reference sequence). CDR3 length equals 12 residues. Trimming pared 7 bases from V and 7 bases from J, leaving 13 bases between. Here the CDR3 reads CASTSGNHEAFF. CDR3 coding DNA: TGTGCCAGTACCAGCGGTAATCATGAAGCTTTCTTT. The full variable domain, completed using reference TRBV19 and TRBJ1-1, is DGGITQSPKYLFRKEGQNVTLSCEQNLNHDAMYWYRQDPGQGLRLIYYSQIVNDFQKGDIAEGYSVSREKKESFPLTVTSAQKNPTAFYLCASTSGNHEAFFGQGTRLTVV.

This rearrangement joins TRBV15 to TRBJ2-4; D remains unclear. CDR3 length: 18 residues. V lost 0 bases and J lost 2, with 17 bases in between. Germline V gene data show CDR1 as LNHNV and CDR2 as YYDKDF (reference sequence). The CDR3 bases are TGTGCCACCAGCAGAGATGGTTGGGCTGAAGGCCCCAAAAACATTCAGTACTTC. Translating it yields CATSRDGWAEGPKNIQYF.

The chain joins TRBV12-3 or TRBV12-4 to TRBJ1-1; D is unresolved. The CDR3 spans 13 residues. Trimming shortened V by 5 bases and J by 4 bases, and 11 bases separated the two germline ends. The CDR3 DNA reads TGTGCCAGCAGTCCGGACGAGGGCACTGAAGCTTTCTTT. It is translated as CASSPDEGTEAFF.

V gene TRBV5-6 combines with J gene TRBJ2-7; no firm D call. V lost 2 bases, J lost 4 bases, and 13 bases lay in between. Germline V CDR1 and CDR2: SGHDT, YYEEEE. The CDR3 totals 14 residues. The CDR3 loop is CASSLQPSLYEQYF. CDR3 sequence (DNA): TGTGCCAGCAGCTTACAACCAAGTTTGTACGAGCAGTACTTC.

This chain links TRBV7-2 with TRBJ1-2; perhaps TRBD1 as D (5 bases). V lost 1 base and J lost 0, with 6 bases in between. This CDR3 spans 14 amino acids. Germline values: CDR1 SGHTA, CDR2 FQGNSA. The CDR3 region is CASSLVQANYGYTF. The CDR3, as DNA: TGTGCCAGCAGCTTAGTACAGGCTAACTATGGCTACACCTTC.

V and J are TRBV7-6 and TRBJ2-1; TRBD1 is a possible D gene (6 bases). This CDR3 region has 16 residues. The V gene lost 4 bases and the J gene lost 2 bases, with 15 bases spanning the gap. Germline lookup yields CDR1 SGHVS and CDR2 FNYEAQ. The CDR3 DNA reads TGTGCCAGCAGCTCTTTATCAGGGGTTCCCTACAATGAGCAGTTCTTC. This codes for CASSSLSGVPYNEQFF.